The 9 T cell receptor beta chains below were found in one sample sequenced in a study of tumor-infiltrating lymphocytes in primary liver carcinoma. The investigators made TCR beta cDNA from around 540 ng total RNA, using a constant-region primer. Three rounds of nested multiplex PCR with slightly modified ARM-PCR produced TCR beta libraries. A C-beta reverse primer was combined with TRBV1-TRBV30 forward primers in the first two PCR rounds, and each round had roughly 9 cycles. TCRdb called the multiplex PCR reads again in MiXCR, with one record for every CDR3 protein. The profile shows about 120,000 distinct CDR3 sequences, less than 75% of them singletons. Each 20-30 mg portion of unsorted bulk tissue served as the source for co-extraction of RNA and DNA. The sample consisted of tumor-adjacent normal liver tissue. These receptors all stem from a woman aged 55-70 years with primary liver carcinoma and hepatitis B virus infection.

Regarding this clonotype: Given a much more abundant clone one base away, this may be a read error. The rearrangement joins TRBV5-1 to TRBJ1-1; D unresolved. There are 12 residues in the CDR3. Germline values: CDR1 SGHRS, CDR2 YFSETQ. The CDR3 nucleotides are TGCGCCAGCTGCTTGGATAGCACTGAAGCTTTCTTT. This gives the protein CASCLDSTEAFF.

The V gene is TRBV5-1, the J gene TRBJ2-1, with 8 bases matching TRBD2. The CDR3 has 19 residues. V lost 3 bases and J lost 4; bases outside the gene matches: 18. The germline CDR1 and CDR2 sequences are SGHRS and YFSETQ. The CDR3 bases are TGCGCCAGCAGCTCCACTAGCGGAAGGGTCTCCTACTCTTACAATGAGCAGTTCTTC. Protein sequence: CASSSTSGRVSYSYNEQFF.

Remarks on this clonotype: Since no conserved phenylalanine or tryptophan closes the CDR3, a read error is the likely cause. The V and J genes are TRBV5-4 and TRBJ2-7; 7 bases align to TRBD1. Germline trimming cut 4 bases from V and 3 bases from J; bases unmatched to any gene: 10. Germline CDR1 SGHNT, CDR2 YYREEE (reference sequence). This CDR3 contains 15 residues. The CDR3: CASSMGQSLGYEQYL. The CDR3 DNA follows: TGTGCCAGCAGCATGGGACAGAGTTTAGGCTACGAGCAGTACCTC.

With regard to this clonotype: A much larger clone lies one base from this, so it may be a read error. The genes are TRBV5-5 and TRBJ2-1; 7 nucleotides agree with TRBD2. This CDR3 spans 16 amino acids. The germline V gene has CDR1 SGHKS and CDR2 YYEKEE (reference sequence). The CDR3 region is CASSFGSSSGYSEQFF. Here the CDR3 DNA reads TGTGCCAGCAGCTTCGGGTCGTCTAGCGGTTACAGTGAGCAGTTCTTC.

CDR3 amino acids: CSVGTGGSKGYTF. DNA for the CDR3: TGCAGCGTTGGGACAGGTGGCTCTAAGGGCTACACCTTC. The J gene is TRBJ1-2, the V gene TRBV29-1, with 7 bases matching TRBD1. Germline CDR1 SQVTM, CDR2 ANQGSEA. The J segment lost 8 bases and the V segment lost 4 bases, leaving 10 bases of the junction unmatched. The CDR3 has 13 residues.

The chain has TRBV11-2 and TRBJ1-3; possibly TRBD1 for D (5 bases). The germline V gene encodes CDR1 SGHAT and CDR2 FQNNGV. This CDR3 is 14 amino acids long. The V end lost 10 bases, the J end lost 4 bases, and 17 bases lay between the germline ends. In DNA, the CDR3 is TGTGCCAACAGTCATGGGGCTGGCGGAAACACCATATATTTT. It yields the protein CANSHGAGGNTIYF.

This clonotype was seen only a few times. This may arise from a read error, as a much more abundant clone is one base away. The chain is built from TRBV4-1 and TRBJ2-7, with 7 nucleotides matching TRBD2. Germline V gene sequence: CDR1 MGHRA, CDR2 YSYEKL. This CDR3 spans 14 amino acids. In DNA form, the CDR3 reads TGCGCCAGCAGCCCAAACAGCGGGAACTACGAGCAGAACTTC. Encoded protein: CASSPNSGNYEQNF.

Note on this clonotype: The CDR3 end shows no conserved phenylalanine or tryptophan, and so a read error is likely. V usage is TRBV5-1 and J usage is TRBJ2-2; 7 bases agree with TRBD2. This CDR3 is built from 15 residues. After removal of 6 bases from V and 7 bases from J, the junction contained 12 bases not matched to a gene. Per the germline V gene, CDR1 is SGHRS and CDR2 is YFSETQ. The CDR3 loop is CASKTTSRTNGELFY. Here the CDR3 DNA reads TGCGCCAGCAAGACGACTAGCAGGACTAACGGGGAGCTGTTTTAT.

In the case of this clonotype: The junction departs from germline at one end; a sequencing error may be responsible. The chain couples TRBV6-6 to TRBJ2-7; 8 nucleotides align to TRBD1. This CDR3 has 13 amino acids. Germline V CDR1 and CDR2: MNHNY, SVGAGI (reference sequence). The CDR3 sequence: CASSAGGSYEQNF. CDR3 bases: TGTGCCAGCAGCGCAGGGGGCTCCTACGAGCAGAACTTC.